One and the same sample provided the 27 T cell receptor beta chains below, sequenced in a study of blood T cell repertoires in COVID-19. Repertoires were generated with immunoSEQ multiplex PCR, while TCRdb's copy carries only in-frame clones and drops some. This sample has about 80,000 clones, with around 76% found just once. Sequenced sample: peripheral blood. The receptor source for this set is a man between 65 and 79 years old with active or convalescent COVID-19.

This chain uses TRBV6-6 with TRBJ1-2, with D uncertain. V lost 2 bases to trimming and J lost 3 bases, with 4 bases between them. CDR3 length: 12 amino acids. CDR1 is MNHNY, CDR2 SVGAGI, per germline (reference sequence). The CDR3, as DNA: TGTGCCAGCAGTTACCCCGACTATGGCTACACCTTC. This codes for CASSYPDYGYTF.

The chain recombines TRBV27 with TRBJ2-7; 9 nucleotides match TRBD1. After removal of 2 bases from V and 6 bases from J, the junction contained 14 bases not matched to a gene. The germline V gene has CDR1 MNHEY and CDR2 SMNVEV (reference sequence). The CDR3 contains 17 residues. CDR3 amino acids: CASSLQPPTGGMGEQYF. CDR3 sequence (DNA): TGTGCCAGCAGTTTACAACCACCGACAGGGGGTATGGGCGAGCAGTACTTC.

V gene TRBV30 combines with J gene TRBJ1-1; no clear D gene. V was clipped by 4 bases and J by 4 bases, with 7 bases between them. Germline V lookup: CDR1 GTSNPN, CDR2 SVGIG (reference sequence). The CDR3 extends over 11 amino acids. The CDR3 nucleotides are TGTGCCTGGATATCCGTCACTGAAGCTTTCTTT. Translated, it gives CAWISVTEAFF.

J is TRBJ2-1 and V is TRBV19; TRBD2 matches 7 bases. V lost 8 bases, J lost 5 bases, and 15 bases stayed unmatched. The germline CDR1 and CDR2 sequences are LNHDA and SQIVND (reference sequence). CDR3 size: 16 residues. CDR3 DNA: TGTGCCAGTTCCCGGCGGGGGTCAGAAAGTAACAATGAGCAGTTCTTC. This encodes CASSRRGSESNNEQFF.

The DNA for the CDR3 is TGCAGCGTTTTTTTGCTCTCCGGCGAGCAGTACTTC. This translates into CSVFLLSGEQYF. The genes are TRBV29-1 and TRBJ2-7; no definite D call. Trimming took off 5 bases at V and 6 bases at J, with 14 bases between the two ends. The CDR3 is made up of 12 amino acids. Germline values: CDR1 SQVTM, CDR2 ANQGSEA.

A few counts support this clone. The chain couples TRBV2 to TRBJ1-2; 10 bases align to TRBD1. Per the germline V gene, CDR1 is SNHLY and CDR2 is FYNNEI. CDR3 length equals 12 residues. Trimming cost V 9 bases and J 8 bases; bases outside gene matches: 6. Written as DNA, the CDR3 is TGTGCCAGTGAGGGACAGGGGAACGGCTACACCTTC. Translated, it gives CASEGQGNGYTF.

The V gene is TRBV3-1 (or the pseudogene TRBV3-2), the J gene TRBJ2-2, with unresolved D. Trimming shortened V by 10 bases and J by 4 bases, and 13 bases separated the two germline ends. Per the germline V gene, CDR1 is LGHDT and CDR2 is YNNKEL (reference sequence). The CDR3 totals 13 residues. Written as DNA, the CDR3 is TGTGCCACCAACTCGCTGTTCACCGGGGAGCTGTTTTTT. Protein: CATNSLFTGELFF.

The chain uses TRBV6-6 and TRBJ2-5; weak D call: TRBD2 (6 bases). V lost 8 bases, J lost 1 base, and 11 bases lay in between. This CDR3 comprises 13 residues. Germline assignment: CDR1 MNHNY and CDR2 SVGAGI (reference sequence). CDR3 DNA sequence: TGTGCCAGCCTTCGGGGGTTCCAAGAGACCCAGTACTTC. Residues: CASLRGFQETQYF.

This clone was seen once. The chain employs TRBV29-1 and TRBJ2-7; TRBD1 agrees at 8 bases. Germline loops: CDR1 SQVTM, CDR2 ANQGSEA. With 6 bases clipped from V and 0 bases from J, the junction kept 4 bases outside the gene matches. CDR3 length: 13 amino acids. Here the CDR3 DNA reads TGCAGCGTCAAAACAGGGGGCTCCTACGAGCAGTACTTC. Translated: CSVKTGGSYEQYF.

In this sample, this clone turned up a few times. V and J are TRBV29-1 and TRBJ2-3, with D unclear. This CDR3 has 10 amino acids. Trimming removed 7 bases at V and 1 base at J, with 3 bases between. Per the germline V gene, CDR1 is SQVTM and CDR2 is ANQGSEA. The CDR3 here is CSAGTDTQYF. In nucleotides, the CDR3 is TGCAGCGCCGGCACAGATACGCAGTATTTT.

CDR3 sequence reads: CASSARQGTPLHF. The CDR3 DNA follows: TGTGCCAGCAGCGCCCGACAGGGTACACCCCTCCACTTT. The chain combines TRBV11-2 with TRBJ1-6, with TRBD1 matching over 7 bases. Germline V gene data show CDR1 as SGHAT and CDR2 as FQNNGV. CDR3 length: 13 residues. Losses at the gene ends were 5 bases for V and 11 bases for J; bases not matched to a gene: 6.

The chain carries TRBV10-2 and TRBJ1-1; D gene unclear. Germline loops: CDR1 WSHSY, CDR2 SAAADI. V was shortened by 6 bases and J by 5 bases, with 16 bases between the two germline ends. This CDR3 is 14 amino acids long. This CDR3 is CASSRGEAGTEAFF. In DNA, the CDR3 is TGCGCCAGCAGCAGAGGAGAGGCGGGTACTGAAGCTTTCTTT.

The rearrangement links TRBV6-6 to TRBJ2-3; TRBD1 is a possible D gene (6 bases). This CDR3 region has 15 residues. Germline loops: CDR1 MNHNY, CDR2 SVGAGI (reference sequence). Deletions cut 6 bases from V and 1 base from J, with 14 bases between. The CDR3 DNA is TGTGCCAGCAGCCTACAGGGAATCGGCACAGATACGCAGTATTTT. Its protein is CASSLQGIGTDTQYF.

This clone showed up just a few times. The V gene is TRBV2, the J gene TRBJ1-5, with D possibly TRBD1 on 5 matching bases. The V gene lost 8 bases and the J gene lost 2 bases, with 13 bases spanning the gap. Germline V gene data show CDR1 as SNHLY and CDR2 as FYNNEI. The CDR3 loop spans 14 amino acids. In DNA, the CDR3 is TGTGCCAGCGCGGGGGAGGACGGCAATCAGCCCCAGCATTTT. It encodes CASAGEDGNQPQHF.

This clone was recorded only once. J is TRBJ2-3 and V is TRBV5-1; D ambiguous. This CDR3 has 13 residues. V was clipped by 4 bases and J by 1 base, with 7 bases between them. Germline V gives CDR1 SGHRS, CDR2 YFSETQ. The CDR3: CASSTVGTDTQYF. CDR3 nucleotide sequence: TGCGCCAGCAGCACAGTGGGCACAGATACGCAGTATTTT.

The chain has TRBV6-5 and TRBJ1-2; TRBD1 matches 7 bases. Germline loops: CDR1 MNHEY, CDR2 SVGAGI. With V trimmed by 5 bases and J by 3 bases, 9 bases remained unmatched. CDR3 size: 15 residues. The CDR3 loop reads CASSQGQLTDYGYTF. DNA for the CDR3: TGTGCCAGCAGTCAGGGACAGTTAACCGACTATGGCTACACCTTC.

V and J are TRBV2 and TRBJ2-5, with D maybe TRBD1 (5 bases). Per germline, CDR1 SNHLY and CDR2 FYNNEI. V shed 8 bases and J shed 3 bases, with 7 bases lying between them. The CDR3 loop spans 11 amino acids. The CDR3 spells CASGAKETQYF. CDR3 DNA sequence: TGTGCCAGCGGGGCGAAAGAGACCCAGTACTTC.

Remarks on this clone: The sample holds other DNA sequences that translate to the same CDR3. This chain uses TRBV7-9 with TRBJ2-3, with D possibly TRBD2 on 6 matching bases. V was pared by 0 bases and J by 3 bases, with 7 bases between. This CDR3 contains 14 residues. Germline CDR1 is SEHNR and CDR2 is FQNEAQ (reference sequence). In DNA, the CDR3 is TGTGCCAGCAGCTTAGCTGGGGGGACAGATACGCAGTATTTT. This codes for CASSLAGGTDTQYF.

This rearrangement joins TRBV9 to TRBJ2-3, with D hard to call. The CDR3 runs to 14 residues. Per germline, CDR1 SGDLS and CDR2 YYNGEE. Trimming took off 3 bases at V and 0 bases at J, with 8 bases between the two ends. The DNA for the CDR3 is TGTGCCAGCAGCGCCGGTGGTAGCACAGATACGCAGTATTTT. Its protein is CASSAGGSTDTQYF.

CDR3 nucleotides: TGTGCCAGCAGCCCCCGGACTAGCGGGGGGCTCTACGAGCAGTACTTC. This translates into CASSPRTSGGLYEQYF. The gene calls are TRBV3-1 (or the pseudogene TRBV3-2) and TRBJ2-7, with 14 bases aligning to TRBD2. Trimming took 4 bases from V and 3 from J; bases not matched to a gene: 5. Germline loops: CDR1 LGHDT, CDR2 YNNKEL (reference sequence). This CDR3 is 16 amino acids long.

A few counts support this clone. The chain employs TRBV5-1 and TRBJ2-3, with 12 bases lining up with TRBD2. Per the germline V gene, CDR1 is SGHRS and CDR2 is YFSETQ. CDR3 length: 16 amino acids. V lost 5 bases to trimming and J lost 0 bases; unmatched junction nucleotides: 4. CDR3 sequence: CASRTSGGKSTDTQYF. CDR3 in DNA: TGCGCCAGCAGGACTAGCGGGGGCAAAAGCACAGATACGCAGTATTTT.

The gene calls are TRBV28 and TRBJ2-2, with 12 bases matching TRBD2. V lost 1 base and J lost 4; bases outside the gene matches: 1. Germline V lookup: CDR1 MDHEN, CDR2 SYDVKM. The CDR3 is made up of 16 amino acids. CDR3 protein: CASSLSSGGATGELFF. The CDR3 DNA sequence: TGTGCCAGCAGTTTATCTAGCGGGGGGGCCACCGGGGAGCTGTTTTTT.

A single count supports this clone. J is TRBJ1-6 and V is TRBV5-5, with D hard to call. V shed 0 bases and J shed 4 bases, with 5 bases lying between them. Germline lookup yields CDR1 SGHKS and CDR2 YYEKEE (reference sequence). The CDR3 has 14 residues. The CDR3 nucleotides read TGTGCCAGCAGCTTGGAGAGTTATAATTCACCCCTCCACTTT. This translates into CASSLESYNSPLHF.

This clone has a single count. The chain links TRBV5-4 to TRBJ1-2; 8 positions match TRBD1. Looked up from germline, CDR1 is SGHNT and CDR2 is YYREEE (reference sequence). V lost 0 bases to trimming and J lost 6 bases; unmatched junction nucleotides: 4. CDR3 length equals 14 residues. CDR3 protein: CASSLDPGGHGYTF. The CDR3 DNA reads TGTGCCAGCAGCTTGGATCCAGGGGGCCATGGCTACACCTTC. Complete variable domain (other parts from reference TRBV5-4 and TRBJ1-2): ETGVTQSPTHLIKTRGQQVTLRCSSQSGHNTVSWYQQALGQGPQFIFQYYREEENGRGNFPPRFSGLQFPNYSSELNVNALELDDSALYLCASSLDPGGHGYTFGSGTRLTVV.

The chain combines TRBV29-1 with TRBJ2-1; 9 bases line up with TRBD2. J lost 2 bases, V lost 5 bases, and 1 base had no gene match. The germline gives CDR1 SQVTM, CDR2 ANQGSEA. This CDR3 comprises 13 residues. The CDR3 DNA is TGCAGCGTTAGCGGGGGGACCTACAATGAGCAGTTCTTC. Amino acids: CSVSGGTYNEQFF.

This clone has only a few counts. CDR3 sequence (DNA): TGTGCCAGTAATGAGGGAGGAATGAACACTGAAGCTTTCTTT. Protein sequence: CASNEGGMNTEAFF. This sequence joins TRBV19 and TRBJ1-1; D is undetermined. V lost 7 bases to trimming and J lost 0 bases, with 12 bases between them. Germline CDR1 LNHDA, CDR2 SQIVND (reference sequence). The CDR3 contains 14 residues.

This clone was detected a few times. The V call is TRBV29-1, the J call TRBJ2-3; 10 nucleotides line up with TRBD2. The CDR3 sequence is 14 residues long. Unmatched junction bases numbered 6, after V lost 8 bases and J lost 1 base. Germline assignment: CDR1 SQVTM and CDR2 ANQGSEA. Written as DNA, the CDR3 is TGCAGCATGTCTCTAGCGGGGGGCACAGATACGCAGTATTTT. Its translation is CSMSLAGGTDTQYF.